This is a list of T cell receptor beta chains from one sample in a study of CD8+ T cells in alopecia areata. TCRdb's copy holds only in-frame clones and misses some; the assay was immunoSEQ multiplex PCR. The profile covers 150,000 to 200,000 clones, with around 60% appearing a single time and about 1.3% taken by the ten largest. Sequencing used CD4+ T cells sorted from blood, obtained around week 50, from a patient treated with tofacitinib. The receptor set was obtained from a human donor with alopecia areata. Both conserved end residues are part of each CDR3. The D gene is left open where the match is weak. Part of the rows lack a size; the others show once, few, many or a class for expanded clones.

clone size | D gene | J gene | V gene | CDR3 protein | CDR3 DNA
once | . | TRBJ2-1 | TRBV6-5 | CASSSAGGGWNEQFF | TGTGCCAGCAGTTCGGCCGGAGGGGGCTGGAATGAGCAGTTCTTC
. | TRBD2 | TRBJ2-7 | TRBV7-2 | CASSRSGGSSYEQYF | TGTGCCAGCAGCCGGAGCGGGGGGAGCTCCTACGAGCAGTACTTC
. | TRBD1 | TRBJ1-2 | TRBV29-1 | CSITGVDGYTF | TGCAGCATCACAGGGGTCGATGGCTACACCTTC
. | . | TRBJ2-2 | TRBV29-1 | CSVDRVTGELFF | TGCAGCGTTGACAGGGTCACCGGGGAGCTGTTTTTT
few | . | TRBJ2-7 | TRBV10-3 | CAIRTVAGEQYF | TGTGCCATCAGGACAGTGGCGGGGGAGCAGTACTTC
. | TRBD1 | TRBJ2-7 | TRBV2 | CASRRPGGYEQYF | TGTGCCAGCAGAAGGCCAGGGGGCTACGAGCAGTACTTC
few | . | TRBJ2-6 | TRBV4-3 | CASSQDAGGTGANVLTF | TGCGCCAGCAGCCAAGATGCAGGAGGAACTGGGGCCAACGTCCTGACTTTC
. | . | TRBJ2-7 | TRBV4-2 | CASSRKPLDGEDEQYF | TGTGCCAGCAGCCGCAAACCCCTTGACGGCGAGGACGAGCAGTACTTC
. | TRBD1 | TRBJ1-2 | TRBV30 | CAWGTGINYGYTF | TGTGCCTGGGGGACAGGGATTAACTATGGCTACACCTTC
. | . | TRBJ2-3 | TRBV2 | CASSLQGSLTDSTDTQYF | TGTGCCAGCAGCCTACAGGGATCGCTTACTGATAGCACAGATACGCAGTATTTT
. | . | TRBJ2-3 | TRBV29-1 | CSVELGTDTQYF | TGCAGCGTTGAGCTAGGCACAGATACGCAGTATTTT
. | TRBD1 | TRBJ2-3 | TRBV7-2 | CASSLTWTGLDTQYF | TGTGCCAGCAGCCTCACCTGGACAGGGCTGGATACGCAGTATTTT
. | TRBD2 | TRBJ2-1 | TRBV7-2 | CASKLRGGIYNEQFF | TGTGCCAGCAAACTCCGCGGGGGGATCTACAATGAGCAGTTCTTC
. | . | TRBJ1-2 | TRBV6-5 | CATRDTSYGYTF | TGTGCCACCCGGGACACCTCCTATGGCTACACCTTC
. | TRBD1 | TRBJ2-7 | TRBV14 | CASSSQTGGEQYF | TGTGCCAGCAGCTCTCAAACAGGGGGCGAGCAGTACTTC
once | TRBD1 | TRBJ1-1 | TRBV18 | CASSPARGQPEAFF | TGTGCCAGCTCACCTGCGAGGGGACAGCCTGAAGCTTTCTTT
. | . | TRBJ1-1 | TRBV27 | CASSLRRTGHTEAFF | TGTGCCAGCAGTTTGCGTCGCACAGGGCACACTGAAGCTTTCTTT
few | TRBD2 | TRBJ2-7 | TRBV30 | CAFHRGGYEQYF | TGTGCCTTTCATCGCGGGGGCTACGAGCAGTACTTC
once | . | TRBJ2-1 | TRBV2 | CAGRGFDEQFF | TGTGCCGGTCGAGGGTTTGATGAGCAGTTCTTC
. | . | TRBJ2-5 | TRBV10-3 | CAITPGAQETQYF | TGTGCCATCACCCCGGGGGCACAAGAGACCCAGTACTTC
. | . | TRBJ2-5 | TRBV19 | CASSTGETQYF | TGTGCCAGTAGTACGGGAGAGACCCAGTACTTC
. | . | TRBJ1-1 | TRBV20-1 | CSARAAHEAFF | TGCAGTGCTAGAGCGGCGCATGAAGCTTTCTTT
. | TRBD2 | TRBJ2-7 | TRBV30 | CAVRARLAGGPDPYEQYF | TGTGCGGTACGGGCCCGACTAGCGGGGGGCCCCGATCCCTACGAGCAGTACTTC
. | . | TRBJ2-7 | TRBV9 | CASSVGGRSYEQYF | TGTGCCAGCAGCGTGGGGGGAAGATCCTACGAGCAGTACTTC
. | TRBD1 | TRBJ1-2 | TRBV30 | CAWSGGTGHGYTF | TGTGCCTGGAGTGGAGGGACAGGGCATGGCTACACCTTC
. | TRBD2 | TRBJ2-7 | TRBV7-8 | CASRLGGAYEQYF | TGTGCCAGCCGCCTCGGGGGGGCCTACGAGCAGTACTTC
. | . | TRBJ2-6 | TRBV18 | CASSPPGGTGANVLTF | TGTGCCAGCTCACCACCTGGGGGTACTGGGGCCAACGTCCTGACTTTC
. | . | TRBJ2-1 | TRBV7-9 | CASSLDSREQFF | TGTGCCAGCAGCCTAGATTCTCGTGAGCAGTTCTTC
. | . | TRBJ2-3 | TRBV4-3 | CASSQTGRVVGTQYF | TGCGCCAGCAGCCAGACCGGCAGGGTGGTGGGTACGCAGTATTTT
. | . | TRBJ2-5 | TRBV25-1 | CASSAEETQYF | TGTGCCAGCAGTGCGGAGGAGACCCAGTACTTC
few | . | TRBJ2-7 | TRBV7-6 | CASSLGGGRGYEQYF | TGTGCCAGCAGCTTAGGAGGGGGGAGAGGGTACGAGCAGTACTTC
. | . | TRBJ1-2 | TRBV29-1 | CSVLRAHRAGYTF | TGCAGCGTATTGAGGGCCCACAGGGCTGGCTACACCTTC
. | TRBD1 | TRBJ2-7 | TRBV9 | CASSATGTGGYEQYF | TGTGCCAGCAGCGCTACCGGGACAGGGGGATACGAGCAGTACTTC
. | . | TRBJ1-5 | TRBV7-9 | CASSSQPQHF | TGTGCCAGCAGCTCCCAGCCCCAGCATTTT
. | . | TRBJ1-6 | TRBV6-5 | CASSEGMRSPLHF | TGTGCCAGCAGTGAGGGGATGAGGTCACCCCTCCACTTT
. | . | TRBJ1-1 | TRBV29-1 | CSCGESANTEAFF | TGCAGCTGCGGGGAATCAGCCAACACTGAAGCTTTCTTT
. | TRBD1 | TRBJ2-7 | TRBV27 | CASSRTTGQGHEQYF | TGTGCCAGCAGCCGTACGACTGGACAGGGCCACGAGCAGTACTTC
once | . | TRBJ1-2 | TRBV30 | CAWSVGRNYGYTF | TGTGCCTGGAGTGTAGGCCGGAACTATGGCTACACCTTC
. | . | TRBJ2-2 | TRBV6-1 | CASSEGLRGGAGELFF | TGTGCCAGCAGTGAGGGGCTAAGAGGGGGTGCCGGGGAGCTGTTTTTT
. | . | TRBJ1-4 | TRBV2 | CASSVGGRNEKLFF | TGTGCCAGCAGTGTGGGCGGAAGGAATGAAAAACTGTTTTTT
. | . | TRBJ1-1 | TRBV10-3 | CATRKEGDGSEAFF | TGTGCCACAAGAAAGGAAGGGGACGGGAGTGAAGCTTTCTTT
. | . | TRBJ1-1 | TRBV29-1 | CSVAGTANTEAFF | TGCAGCGTTGCCGGGACTGCAAACACTGAAGCTTTCTTT
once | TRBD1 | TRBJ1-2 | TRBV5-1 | CASSSRTGDYGYTF | TGCGCCAGCAGCTCCAGGACAGGTGATTATGGCTACACCTTC
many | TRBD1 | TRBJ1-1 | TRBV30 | CAWSLDRGTEAFF | TGTGCCTGGAGTCTGGACAGGGGCACTGAAGCTTTCTTT
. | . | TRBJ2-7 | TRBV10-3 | CAMAPDWGPYEQYF | TGTGCCATGGCACCGGATTGGGGACCCTACGAGCAGTACTTC
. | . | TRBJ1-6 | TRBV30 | CAWSGRQPNSPLHF | TGTGCCTGGAGTGGCAGGCAGCCTAATTCACCCCTCCACTTT